This TCR beta chain was retrieved from a study of blood T cells in healthy people across ages. Primers used in a second PCR of about 6 to 11 cycles were a sample-barcoded 5' primer and a J-beta primer mix. All samples gave at least 2.5 million CDR3-containing paired-end reads. TCRdb processed the 5' RACE reads anew with MiXCR; each CDR3 protein has one entry. The table lists roughly 830,000 distinct CDR3 sequences, under 80% of them singletons. Total RNA was isolated from each sample in quantities of at least 6 micrograms. The sequence came from a man aged 30 to 45 in good health. Sequenced input: blood.

Here the CDR3 DNA reads TGTGCCAGCAGCGCAACTACACAGGGTACTTGGAACTATGGCTACACCTTC. Its translation is CASSATTQGTWNYGYTF. The V gene is TRBV7-9, the J gene TRBJ1-2; tentative D call: TRBD1 (6 bases). V dropped 5 bases and J dropped 2 bases, with 21 bases sitting between them. The CDR3 is 17 amino acids. The germline CDR1 and CDR2 sequences are SEHNR and FQNEAQ (reference sequence).